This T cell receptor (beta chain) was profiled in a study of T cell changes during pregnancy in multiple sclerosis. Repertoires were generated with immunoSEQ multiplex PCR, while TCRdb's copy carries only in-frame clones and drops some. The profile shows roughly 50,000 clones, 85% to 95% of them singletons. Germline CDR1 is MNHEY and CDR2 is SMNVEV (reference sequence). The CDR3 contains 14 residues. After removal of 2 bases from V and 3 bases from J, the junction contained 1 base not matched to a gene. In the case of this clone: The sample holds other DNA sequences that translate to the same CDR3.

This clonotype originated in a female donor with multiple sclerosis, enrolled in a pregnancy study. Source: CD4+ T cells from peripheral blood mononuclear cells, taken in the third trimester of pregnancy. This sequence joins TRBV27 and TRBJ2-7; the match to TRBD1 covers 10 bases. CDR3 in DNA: TGTGCCAGCAGTTTAGGGGACAGGGGCTACGAGCAGTACTTC. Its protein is CASSLGDRGYEQYF.